Included here is one TCR beta chain sequence, with context. Germline CDR1 reads WNHNN; CDR2 reads SYGVQD (reference sequence). Trimming took off 4 bases at V and 5 bases at J, with 17 bases between the two ends. CDR3 size: 15 residues. These data belong to a study of blood T cell repertoires in COVID-19. Methods used by the authors: Cell counts per sample came from amplifying reference gene primers. Clones were read by immunoSEQ multiplex PCR, and TCRdb kept only the in-frame ones, dropping some. Clonal size and the V and J genes are those of that table, whereas D and trimming came from the DNA. The table shows around 170,000 clones, with roughly 80% occurring only once.

This receptor was obtained from a man aged 25 to 40 with active or convalescent COVID-19. The gene calls are TRBV10-1 and TRBJ1-1; weak D call: TRBD1 (5 bases). The sequenced sample consisted of peripheral blood. The CDR3: CASSGADAGGTEAFF. CDR3 DNA: TGCGCCAGCAGTGGGGCCGACGCGGGGGGGACTGAAGCTTTCTTT.